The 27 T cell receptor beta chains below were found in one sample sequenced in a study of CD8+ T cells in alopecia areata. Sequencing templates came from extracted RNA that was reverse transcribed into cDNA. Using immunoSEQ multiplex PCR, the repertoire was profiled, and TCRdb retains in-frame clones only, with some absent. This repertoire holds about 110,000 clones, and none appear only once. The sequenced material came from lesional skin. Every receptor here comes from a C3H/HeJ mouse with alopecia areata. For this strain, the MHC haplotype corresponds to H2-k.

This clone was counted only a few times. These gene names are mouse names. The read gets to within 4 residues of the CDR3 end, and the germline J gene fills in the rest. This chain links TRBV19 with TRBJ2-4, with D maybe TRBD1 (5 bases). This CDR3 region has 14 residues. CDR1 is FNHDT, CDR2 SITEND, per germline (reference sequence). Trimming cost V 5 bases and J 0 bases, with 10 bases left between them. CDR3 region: CASSPDSSQNTLYF. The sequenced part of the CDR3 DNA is TGTGCCAGCAGCCCTGACAGTAGTCAAAAC.

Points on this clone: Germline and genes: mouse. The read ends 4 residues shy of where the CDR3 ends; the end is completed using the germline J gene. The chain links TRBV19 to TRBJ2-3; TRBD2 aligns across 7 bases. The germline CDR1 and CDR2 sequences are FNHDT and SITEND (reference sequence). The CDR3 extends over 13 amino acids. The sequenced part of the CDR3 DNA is TGTGCCAGCAGTCTCCGGACTGGAGAA. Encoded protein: CASSLRTGE. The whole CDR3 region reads CASSLRTGETLYF.

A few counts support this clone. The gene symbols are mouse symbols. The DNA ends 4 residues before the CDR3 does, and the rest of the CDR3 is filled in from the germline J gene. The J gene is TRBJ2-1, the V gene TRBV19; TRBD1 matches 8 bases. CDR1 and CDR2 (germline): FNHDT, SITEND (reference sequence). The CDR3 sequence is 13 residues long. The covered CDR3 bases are TGTGCCAGCAGTAGACAGGGGTGGGCT. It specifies CASSRQGWA. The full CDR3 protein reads CASSRQGWAEQFF.

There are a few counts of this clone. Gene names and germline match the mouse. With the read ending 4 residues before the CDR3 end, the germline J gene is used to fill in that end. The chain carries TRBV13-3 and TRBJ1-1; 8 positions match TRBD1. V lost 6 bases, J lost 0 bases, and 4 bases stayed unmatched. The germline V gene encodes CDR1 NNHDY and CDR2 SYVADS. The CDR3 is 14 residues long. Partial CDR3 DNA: TGTGCCAGCAAGTGGGGACAGGCAAACACA. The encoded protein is CASKWGQANT. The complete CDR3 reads CASKWGQANTEVFF.

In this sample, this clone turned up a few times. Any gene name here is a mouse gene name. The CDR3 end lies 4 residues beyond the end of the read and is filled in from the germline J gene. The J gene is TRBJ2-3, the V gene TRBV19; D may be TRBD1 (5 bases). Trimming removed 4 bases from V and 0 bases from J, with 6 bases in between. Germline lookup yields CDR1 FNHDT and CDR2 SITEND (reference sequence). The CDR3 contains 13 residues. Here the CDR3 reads CASSYRSAETLYF. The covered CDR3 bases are TGTGCCAGCAGTTACAGGAGTGCAGAA.

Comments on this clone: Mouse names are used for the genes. The CDR3 sequence is CASSHGLGDNYAEQFF. CDR3 DNA, as far as it was read: TGTGCCAGCAGTCACGGACTGGGGGATAACTATGCT. The chain carries TRBV13-3 and TRBJ2-1, with 10 bases lining up with TRBD2. The read halts 4 residues ahead of the CDR3 end, with the missing end drawn from the germline J gene. Germline loops: CDR1 NNHDY, CDR2 SYVADS. J lost 0 bases, V lost 4 bases, and 4 bases had no gene match. This CDR3 has 16 amino acids.

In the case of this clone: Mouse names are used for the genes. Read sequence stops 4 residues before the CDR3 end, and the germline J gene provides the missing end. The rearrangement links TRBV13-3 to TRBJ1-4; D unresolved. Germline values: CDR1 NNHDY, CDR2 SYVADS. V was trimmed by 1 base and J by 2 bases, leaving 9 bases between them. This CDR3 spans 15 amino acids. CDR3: CASSDLAFSNERLFF. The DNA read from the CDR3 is TGTGCCAGCAGTGATCTGGCATTCTCCAACGAA.

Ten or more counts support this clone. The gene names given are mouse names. CDR3 protein: CASSRTGGRAEQFF. The sequenced CDR3 bases are TGTGCCAGCAGCAGGACAGGGGGCCGTGCT. The V gene is TRBV13-3, the J gene TRBJ2-1; 11 positions agree with TRBD1. The read stops 4 residues short of the end of the CDR3; the missing end is completed from the germline J gene. The germline V gene has CDR1 NNHDY and CDR2 SYVADS. Trimming cost V 5 bases and J 6 bases; bases outside gene matches: 4. The CDR3 has 14 amino acids.

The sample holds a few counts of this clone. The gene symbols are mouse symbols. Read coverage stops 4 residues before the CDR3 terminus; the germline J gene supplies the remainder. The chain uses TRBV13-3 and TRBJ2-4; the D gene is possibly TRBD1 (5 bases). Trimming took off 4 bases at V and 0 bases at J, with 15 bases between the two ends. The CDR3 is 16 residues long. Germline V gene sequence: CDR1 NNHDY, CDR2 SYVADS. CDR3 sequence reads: CASSPPLDSSQNTLYF. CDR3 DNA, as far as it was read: TGTGCCAGCAGTCCCCCTCTCGACAGCAGTCAAAAC.

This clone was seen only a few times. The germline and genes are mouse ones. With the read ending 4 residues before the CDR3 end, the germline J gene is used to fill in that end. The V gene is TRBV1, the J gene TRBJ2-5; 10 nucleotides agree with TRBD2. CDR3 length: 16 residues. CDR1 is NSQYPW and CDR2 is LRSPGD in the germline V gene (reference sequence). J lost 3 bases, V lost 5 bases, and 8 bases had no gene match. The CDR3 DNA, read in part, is TGCACCTGCAGTTTACGACTGGGGGGATATCAAGAC. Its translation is CTCSLRLGGYQD. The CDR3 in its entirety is CTCSLRLGGYQDTQYF.

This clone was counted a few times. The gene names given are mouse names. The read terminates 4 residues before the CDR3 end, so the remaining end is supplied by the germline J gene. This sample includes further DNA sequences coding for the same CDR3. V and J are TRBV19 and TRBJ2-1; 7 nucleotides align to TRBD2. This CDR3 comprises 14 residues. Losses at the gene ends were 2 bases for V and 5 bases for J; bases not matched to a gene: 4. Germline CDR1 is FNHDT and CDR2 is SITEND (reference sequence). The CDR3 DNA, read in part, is TGTGCCAGCAGTATCAGGTGGGGGGATGCT. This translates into CASSIRWGDA. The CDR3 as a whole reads CASSIRWGDAEQFF.

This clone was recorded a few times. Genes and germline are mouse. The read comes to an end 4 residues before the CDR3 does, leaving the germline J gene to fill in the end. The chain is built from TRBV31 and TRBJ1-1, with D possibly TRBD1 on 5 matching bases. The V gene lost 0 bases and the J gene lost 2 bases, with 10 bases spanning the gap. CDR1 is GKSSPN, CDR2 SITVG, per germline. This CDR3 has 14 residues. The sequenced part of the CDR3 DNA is TGTGCCTGGAGTCTATTGCAGGGTAACACA. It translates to CAWSLLQGNT. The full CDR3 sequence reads CAWSLLQGNTEVFF.

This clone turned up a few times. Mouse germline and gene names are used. This CDR3 reads CTCSAVQGTSAETLYF. The covered CDR3 bases are TGCACCTGCAGTGCCGTACAGGGAACTAGTGCAGAA. This chain links TRBV1 with TRBJ2-3; perhaps TRBD1 as D (6 bases). The DNA ends 4 residues before the CDR3 does, and the rest of the CDR3 is filled in from the germline J gene. V lost 3 bases and J lost 0, with 13 bases in between. CDR1 and CDR2 (germline): NSQYPW, LRSPGD (reference sequence). The CDR3 loop spans 16 amino acids.

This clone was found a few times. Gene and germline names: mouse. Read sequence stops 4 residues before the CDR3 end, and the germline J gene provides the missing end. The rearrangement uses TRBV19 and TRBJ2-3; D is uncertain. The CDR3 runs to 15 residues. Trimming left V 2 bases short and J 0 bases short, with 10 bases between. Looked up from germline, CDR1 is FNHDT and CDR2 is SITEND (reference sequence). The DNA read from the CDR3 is TGTGCCAGCAGTATTAGGTCAGCTAGTGCAGAA. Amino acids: CASSIRSASAE. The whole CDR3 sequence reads CASSIRSASAETLYF. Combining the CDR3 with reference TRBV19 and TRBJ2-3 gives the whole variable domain GGIITQTPKFLIGQEGQKLTLKCQQNFNHDTMYWYRQDSGKGLRLIYYSITENDLQKGDLSEGYDASREKKSSFSLTVTSAQKNEMAVFLCASSIRSASAETLYFGSGTRLTVL.

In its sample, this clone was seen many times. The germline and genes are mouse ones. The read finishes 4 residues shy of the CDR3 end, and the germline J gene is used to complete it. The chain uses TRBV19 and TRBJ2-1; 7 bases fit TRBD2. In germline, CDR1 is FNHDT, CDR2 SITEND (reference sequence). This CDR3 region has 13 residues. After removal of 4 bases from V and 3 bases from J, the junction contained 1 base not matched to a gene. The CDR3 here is CASSRLGYAEQFF. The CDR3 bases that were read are TGTGCCAGCAGTCGACTGGGCTATGCT.

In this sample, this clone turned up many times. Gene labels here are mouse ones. CDR3 DNA, as far as it was read: TGTGCCAGCAGTGATAGGGACTGGAGTGCT. Translated: CASSDRDWSA. The full CDR3 protein reads CASSDRDWSAEQFF. This rearrangement joins TRBV13-3 to TRBJ2-1, with 8 bases lining up with TRBD2. The read terminates 4 residues ahead of where the CDR3 ends, so the germline J gene completes it. Germline assignment: CDR1 NNHDY and CDR2 SYVADS. This CDR3 region has 14 residues. V lost 1 base and J lost 6; bases outside the gene matches: 3.

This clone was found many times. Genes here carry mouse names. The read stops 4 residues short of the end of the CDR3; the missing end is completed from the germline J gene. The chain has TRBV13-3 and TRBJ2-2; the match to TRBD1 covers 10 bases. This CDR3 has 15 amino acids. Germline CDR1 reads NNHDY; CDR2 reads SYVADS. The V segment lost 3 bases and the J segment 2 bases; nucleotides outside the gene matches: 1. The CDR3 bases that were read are TGTGCCAGCAGTGGGGGACAGGGGAACACCGGG. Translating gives CASSGGQGNTG. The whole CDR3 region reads CASSGGQGNTGQLYF.

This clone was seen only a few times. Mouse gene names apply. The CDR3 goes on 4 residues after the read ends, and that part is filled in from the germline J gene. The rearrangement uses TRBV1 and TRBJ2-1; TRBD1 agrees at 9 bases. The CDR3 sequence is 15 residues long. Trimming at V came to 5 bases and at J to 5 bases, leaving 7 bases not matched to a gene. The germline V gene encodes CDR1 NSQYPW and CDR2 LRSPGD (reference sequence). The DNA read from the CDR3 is TGCACCTGCAGTTCTCCCGGGACAGGGAATGCT. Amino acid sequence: CTCSSPGTGNA. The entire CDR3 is CTCSSPGTGNAEQFF.

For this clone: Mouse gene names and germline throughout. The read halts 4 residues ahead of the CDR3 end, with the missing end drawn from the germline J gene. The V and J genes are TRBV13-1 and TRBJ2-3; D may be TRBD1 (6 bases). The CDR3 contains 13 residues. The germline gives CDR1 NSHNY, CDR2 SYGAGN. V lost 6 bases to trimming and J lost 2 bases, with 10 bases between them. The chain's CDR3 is CASTGTTAETLYF. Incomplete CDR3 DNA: TGTGCCAGCACCGGGACAACTGCAGAA.

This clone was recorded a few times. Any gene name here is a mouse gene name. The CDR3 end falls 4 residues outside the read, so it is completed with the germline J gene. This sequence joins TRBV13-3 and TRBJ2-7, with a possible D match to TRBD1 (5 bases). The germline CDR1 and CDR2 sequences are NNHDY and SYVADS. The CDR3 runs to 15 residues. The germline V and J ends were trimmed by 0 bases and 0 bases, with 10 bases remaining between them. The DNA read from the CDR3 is TGTGCCAGCAGTGATGCAATGGACAACTCCTAT. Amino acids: CASSDAMDNSY. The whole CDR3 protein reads CASSDAMDNSYEQYF.

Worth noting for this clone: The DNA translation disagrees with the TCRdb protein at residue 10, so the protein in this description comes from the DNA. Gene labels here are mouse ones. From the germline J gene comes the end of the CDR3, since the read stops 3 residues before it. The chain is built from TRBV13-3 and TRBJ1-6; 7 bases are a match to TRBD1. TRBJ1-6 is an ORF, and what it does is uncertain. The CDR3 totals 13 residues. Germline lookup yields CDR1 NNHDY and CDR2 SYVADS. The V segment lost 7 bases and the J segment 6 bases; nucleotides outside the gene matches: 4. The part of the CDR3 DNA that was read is TGTGCCAGCGACAGGGACGGTAATTCGCCC. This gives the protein CASDRDGNSP. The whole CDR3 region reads CASDRDGNSPLYF.

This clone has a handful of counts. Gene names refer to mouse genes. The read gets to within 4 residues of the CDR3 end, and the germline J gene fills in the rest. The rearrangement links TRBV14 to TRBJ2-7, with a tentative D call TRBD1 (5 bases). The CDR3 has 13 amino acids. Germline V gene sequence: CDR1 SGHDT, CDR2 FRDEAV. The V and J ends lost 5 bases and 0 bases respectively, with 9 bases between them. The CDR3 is CASRPDSSYEQYF. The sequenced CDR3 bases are TGTGCCAGCAGGCCCGACAGCTCCTAT.

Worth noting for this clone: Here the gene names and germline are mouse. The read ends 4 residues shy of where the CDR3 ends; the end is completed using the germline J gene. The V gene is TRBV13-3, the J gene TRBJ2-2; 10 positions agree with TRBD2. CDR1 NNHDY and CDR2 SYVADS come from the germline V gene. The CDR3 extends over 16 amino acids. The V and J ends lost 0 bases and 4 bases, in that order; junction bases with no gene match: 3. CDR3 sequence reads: CASSDAGGASTGQLYF. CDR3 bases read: TGTGCCAGCAGTGATGCTGGGGGGGCTTCCACCGGG.

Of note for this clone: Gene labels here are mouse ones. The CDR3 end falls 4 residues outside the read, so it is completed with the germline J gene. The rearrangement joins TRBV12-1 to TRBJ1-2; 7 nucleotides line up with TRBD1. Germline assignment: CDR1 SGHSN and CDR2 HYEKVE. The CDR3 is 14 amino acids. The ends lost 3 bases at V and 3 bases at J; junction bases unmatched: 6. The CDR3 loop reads CASSLTGRDSDYTF. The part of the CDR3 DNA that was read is TGTGCCAGCTCTTTGACAGGGAGAGACTCC.

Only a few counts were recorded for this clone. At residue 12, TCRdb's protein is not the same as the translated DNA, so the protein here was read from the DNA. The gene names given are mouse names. CDR3 DNA, as far as it was read: TGTGCCAGCAGTCCCGACAGGGCCTCTGGAAATACG. Protein sequence: CASSPDRASGNT. The whole CDR3 is CASSPDRASGNTLYF. The V and J genes are TRBV13-3 and TRBJ1-3; 7 nucleotides align to TRBD1. The CDR3 end falls 3 residues outside the read, so it is completed with the germline J gene. CDR3 size: 15 residues. From germline, CDR1 is NNHDY and CDR2 SYVADS. Trimming at V came to 4 bases and at J to 1 base, leaving 5 bases not matched to a gene. Full variable domain (remainder filled in from reference TRBV13-3 and TRBJ1-3): EAAVTQSPRSKVAVTGGKVTLSCHQTNNHDYMYWYRQDTGHGLRLIHYSYVADSTEKGDIPDGYKASRPSQENFSLILELASLSQTAVYFCASSPDRASGNTLYFGEGSRLIVV.

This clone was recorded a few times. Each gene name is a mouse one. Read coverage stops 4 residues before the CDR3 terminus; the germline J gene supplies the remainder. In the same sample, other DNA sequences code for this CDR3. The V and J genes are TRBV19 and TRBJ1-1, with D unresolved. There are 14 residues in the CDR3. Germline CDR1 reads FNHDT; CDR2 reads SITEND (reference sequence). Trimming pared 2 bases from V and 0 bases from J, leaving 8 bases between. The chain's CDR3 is CASSITGQNTEVFF. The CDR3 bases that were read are TGTGCCAGCAGTATTACCGGACAGAACACA.

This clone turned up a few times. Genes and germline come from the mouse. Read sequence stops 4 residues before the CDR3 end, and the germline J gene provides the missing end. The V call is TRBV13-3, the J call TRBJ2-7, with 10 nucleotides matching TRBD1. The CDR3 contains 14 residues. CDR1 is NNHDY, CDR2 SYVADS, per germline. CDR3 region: CASSPRDRGDEQYF. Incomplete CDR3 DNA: TGTGCCAGCAGCCCCCGGGACAGGGGAGAT.